The 10 T cell receptor beta chains in this list originate from one sample, sequenced in a study of cytomegalovirus exposure and HLA in healthy donors. In the PCR, 60 Vbeta and 13 Jbeta primers were used. The data were produced by immunoSEQ multiplex PCR, yet TCRdb's version contains in-frame clones alone and is incomplete. The table lists about 140,000 clones, about 80% of them singletons. The material sequenced was PBMCs. The receptor set was obtained from a young woman in good health and CMV-seropositive.

This clone is a singleton in its sample. The chain has TRBV19 and TRBJ1-3, with D unresolved. CDR3 size: 19 residues. The germline V gene has CDR1 LNHDA and CDR2 SQIVND (reference sequence). V was shortened by 4 bases and J by 3 bases, with 25 bases between the two germline ends. CDR3 sequence (DNA): TGTGCCAGTAGTAGATCAGATTCGATGTGGCAGGAATATGGAAACACCATATATTTT. This gives the protein CASSRSDSMWQEYGNTIYF.

The chain is built from TRBV6-1 and TRBJ1-6, with TRBD1 matching 8 bases. V was clipped by 6 bases and J by 7 bases; unmatched bases: 8. CDR1 and CDR2 from the germline V gene are MNHNS and SASEGT. This CDR3 region has 15 residues. The CDR3 is CASSQPGQANSPLHF. Here the CDR3 DNA reads TGTGCCAGCAGCCAACCGGGACAGGCGAATTCACCCCTCCACTTT.

This clone was detected only once. At one boundary the junction diverges from the germline segment, which might be a read error. Other DNA sequences in this sample translate to the same CDR3. The chain carries TRBV15 and TRBJ1-5; no definite D call. The CDR3 spans 15 residues. The germline CDR1 and CDR2 sequences are LNHNV and YYDKDF (reference sequence). The CDR3 sequence: CATRVEASSNQPQHF. The CDR3 region has the DNA TGTGCCACCAGGGTGGAAGCGTCCAGCAACCAGCCCCAGCATTTT. The entire variable domain, with the rest obtained from reference TRBV15 and TRBJ1-5, is as follows: DAMVIQNPRYQVTQFGKPVTLSCSQTLNHNVMYWYQQKSSQAPKLLFHYYDKDFNNEADTPDNFQSRRPNTSFCFLDIRSPGLGDTAMYLCATRVEASSNQPQHFGDGTRLSIL.

The rearrangement links TRBV6-5 to TRBJ2-7; 7 bases are a match to TRBD1. This CDR3 has 13 amino acids. Trimming cost V 5 bases and J 6 bases; bases outside gene matches: 7. Germline CDR1 and CDR2: MNHEY and SVGAGI. The DNA of the CDR3 is TGTGCCAGCAGTAAGACAGGGCTACCCGAGCAGTACTTC. It translates to CASSKTGLPEQYF.

This clone was detected a few times. The chain couples TRBV30 to TRBJ2-7, with a weak D call TRBD2 (6 bases). V dropped 6 bases and J dropped 5 bases, with 11 bases sitting between them. The length of the CDR3 is 11 residues. Germline CDR1 and CDR2: GTSNPN and SVGIG (reference sequence). CDR3 nucleotide sequence: TGTGCCTGTAGCGGAGGCAACGAGCAGTACTTC. Translated, it gives CACSGGNEQYF.

This chain links TRBV6-4 with TRBJ2-1; possibly TRBD2 for D (5 bases). The CDR3 loop spans 15 amino acids. Trimming left V 3 bases short and J 6 bases short, with 15 bases between. Germline CDR1 and CDR2: MRHNA and SNTAGT. The CDR3 DNA is TGTGCCAGCAGTGAGGGAGCCTCAAGCCCCAATGAGCAGTTCTTC. This codes for CASSEGASSPNEQFF.

This sequence joins TRBV9 and TRBJ1-1; the D gene is possibly TRBD1 (5 bases). In germline, CDR1 is SGDLS, CDR2 YYNGEE. This CDR3 is built from 14 residues. The germline V and J ends were trimmed by 4 bases and 3 bases, with 13 bases remaining between them. This CDR3 is CASSIISGDTEAFF. CDR3 DNA sequence: TGTGCCAGCAGCATAATCTCGGGGGACACTGAAGCTTTCTTT.

This chain links TRBV6-1 with TRBJ2-4; 7 positions agree with TRBD1. The V gene's germline CDR1 is MNHNS and CDR2 SASEGT. This CDR3 has 15 amino acids. The J segment lost 3 bases and the V segment lost 4 bases, leaving 6 bases of the junction unmatched. CDR3 sequence reads: CASSGGSGGKNIQYF. The CDR3 DNA sequence: TGTGCCAGCAGTGGAGGTTCAGGGGGCAAAAACATTCAGTACTTC.

The chain employs TRBV4-1 and TRBJ1-1; maybe TRBD1 (6 bases). This CDR3 is 13 amino acids long. Germline loops: CDR1 MGHRA, CDR2 YSYEKL. V lost 4 bases and J lost 2, with 8 bases in between. For the CDR3, the DNA is TGCGCCAGCAGCCCAGGGGCTAACACTGAAGCTTTCTTT. Its protein product is CASSPGANTEAFF.

The gene calls are TRBV7-2 and TRBJ1-1, with 9 bases aligning to TRBD1. Trimming removed 4 bases from V and 5 bases from J; junction bases left unmatched: 8. The CDR3 runs to 15 residues. The germline V gene encodes CDR1 SGHTA and CDR2 FQGNSA. The CDR3 region is CASSWPDRGRTEAFF. Here the CDR3 DNA reads TGTGCCAGCAGCTGGCCGGACAGGGGAAGGACTGAAGCTTTCTTT. The full variable domain, with the rest looked up from reference TRBV7-2 and TRBJ1-1, is GAGVSQSPSNKVTEKGKDVELRCDPISGHTALYWYRQSLGQGLEFLIYFQGNSAPDKSGLPSDRFSAERTGGSVSTLTIQRTQQEDSAVYLCASSWPDRGRTEAFFGQGTRLTVV.